This T cell receptor beta chain came from a study of cytomegalovirus exposure and HLA in healthy donors. General study points: TCR beta sequences reportedly predicted most subjects' HLA-A and HLA-B alleles accurately. No immune exposure information besides CMV serostatus was available.

The PCR made use of 60 Vbeta and 13 Jbeta primers. TCRdb keeps only in-frame clones here, not all; method: immunoSEQ multiplex PCR. The sample lists tens of thousands of clones, around 60% occurring once. Despite likely unrecorded immune exposures, the donors were nominally healthy at the time of sampling. CDR3 length equals 15 residues. V lost 5 bases to trimming and J lost 0 bases, with 11 bases between them. Germline V lookup: CDR1 SGDLS, CDR2 YYNGEE. In the case of this clone: Its antigen is currently unknown.

This clonotype was sampled from a man aged 50-59 years in good health and CMV-seropositive. This sequence joins TRBV9 and TRBJ2-2, with D tentatively TRBD1 (5 bases). The specimen sequenced was PBMCs. Here the CDR3 DNA reads TGTGCCAGCAGTCTTAGGGGCCCGAACACCGGGGAGCTGTTTTTT. Translated: CASSLRGPNTGELFF.